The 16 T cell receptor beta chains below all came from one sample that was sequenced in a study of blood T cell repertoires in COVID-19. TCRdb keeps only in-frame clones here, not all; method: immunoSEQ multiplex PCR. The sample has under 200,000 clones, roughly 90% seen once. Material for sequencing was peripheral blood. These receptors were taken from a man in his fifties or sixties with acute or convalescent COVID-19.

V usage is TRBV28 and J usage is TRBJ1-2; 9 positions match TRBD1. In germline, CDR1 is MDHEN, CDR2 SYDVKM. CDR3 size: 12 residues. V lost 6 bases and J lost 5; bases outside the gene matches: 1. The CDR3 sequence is CASRGTGYGYTF. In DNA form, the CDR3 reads TGTGCCAGCAGAGGGACAGGGTATGGCTACACCTTC.

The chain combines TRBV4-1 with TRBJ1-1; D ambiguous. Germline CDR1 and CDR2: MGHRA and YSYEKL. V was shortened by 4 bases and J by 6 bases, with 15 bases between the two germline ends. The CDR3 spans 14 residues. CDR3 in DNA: TGCGCCAGCAGCCCGCGTCCTACCACTCCTGAAGCTTTCTTT. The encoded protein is CASSPRPTTPEAFF.

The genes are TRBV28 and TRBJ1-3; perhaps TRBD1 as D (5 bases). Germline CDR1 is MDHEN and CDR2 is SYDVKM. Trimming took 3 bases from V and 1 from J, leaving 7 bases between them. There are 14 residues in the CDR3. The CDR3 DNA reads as TGTGCCAGCAGTTTTACAGGTTCTGGAAACACCATATATTTT. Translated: CASSFTGSGNTIYF.

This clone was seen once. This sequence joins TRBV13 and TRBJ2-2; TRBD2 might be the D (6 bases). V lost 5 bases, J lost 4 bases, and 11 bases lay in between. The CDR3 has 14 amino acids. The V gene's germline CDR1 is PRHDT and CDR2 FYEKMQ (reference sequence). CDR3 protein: CASSQTRRTGELFF. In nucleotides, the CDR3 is TGTGCCAGCAGCCAGACTAGGCGCACCGGGGAGCTGTTTTTT.

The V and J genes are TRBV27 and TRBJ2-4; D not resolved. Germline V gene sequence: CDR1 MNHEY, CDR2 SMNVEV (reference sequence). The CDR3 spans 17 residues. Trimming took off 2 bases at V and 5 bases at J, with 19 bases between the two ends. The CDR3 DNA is TGTGCCAGCAGTTTAGGGTGGCCGGGTTCGTCCCAAAACATTCAGTACTTC. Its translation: CASSLGWPGSSQNIQYF.

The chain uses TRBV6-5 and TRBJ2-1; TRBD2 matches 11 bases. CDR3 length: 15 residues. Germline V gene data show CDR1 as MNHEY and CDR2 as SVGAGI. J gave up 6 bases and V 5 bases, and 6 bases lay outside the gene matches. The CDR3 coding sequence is TGTGCCAGCAGTCGGGGACTAGCGGAGATCAATGAGCAGTTCTTC. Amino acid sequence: CASSRGLAEINEQFF.

The CDR3 coding sequence is TGTGCCAGCAGCTCTAGACCGGTAACTGAAGCTTTCTTT. Residues: CASSSRPVTEAFF. The chain employs TRBV12-3 or TRBV12-4 and TRBJ1-1; no reliable D call. The V end lost 6 bases, the J end lost 5 bases, and 13 bases lay between the germline ends. CDR3 length: 13 residues.

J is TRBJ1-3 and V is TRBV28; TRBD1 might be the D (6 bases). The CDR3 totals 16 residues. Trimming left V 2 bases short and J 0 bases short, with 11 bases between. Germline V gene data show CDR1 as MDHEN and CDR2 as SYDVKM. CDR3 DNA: TGTGCCAGCAGTTTAATAGGACAGAACTCTGGAAACACCATATATTTT. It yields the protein CASSLIGQNSGNTIYF.

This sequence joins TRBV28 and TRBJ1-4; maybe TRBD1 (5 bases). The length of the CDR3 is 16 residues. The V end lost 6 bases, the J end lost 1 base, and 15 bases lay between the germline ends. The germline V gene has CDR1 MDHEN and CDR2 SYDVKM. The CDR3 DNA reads TGTGCCAGCAGGGGTAGACAGCCGATAACTAATGAAAAACTGTTTTTT. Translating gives CASRGRQPITNEKLFF.

CDR3 nucleotide sequence: TGTGCCAGCTCAGTTACAGGGGACTATGGCTACACCTTC. Translation: CASSVTGDYGYTF. This chain connects TRBV18 to TRBJ1-2; 7 nucleotides align to TRBD1. Looked up from germline, CDR1 is KGHSH and CDR2 is LQKENI. J was trimmed by 3 bases and V by 5 bases; bases with no gene match: 3. This CDR3 region has 13 residues.

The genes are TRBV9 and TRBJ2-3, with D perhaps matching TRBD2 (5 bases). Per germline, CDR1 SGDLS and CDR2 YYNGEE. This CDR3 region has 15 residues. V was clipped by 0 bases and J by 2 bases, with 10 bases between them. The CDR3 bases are TGTGCCAGCAGCGTAGAACGGGGATACACAGATACGCAGTATTTT. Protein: CASSVERGYTDTQYF. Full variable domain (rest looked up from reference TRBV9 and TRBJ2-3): DSGVTQTPKHLITATGQRVTLRCSPRSGDLSVYWYQQSLDQGLQFLIQYYNGEERAKGNILERFSAQQFPDLHSELNLSSLELGDSALYFCASSVERGYTDTQYFGPGTRLTVL.

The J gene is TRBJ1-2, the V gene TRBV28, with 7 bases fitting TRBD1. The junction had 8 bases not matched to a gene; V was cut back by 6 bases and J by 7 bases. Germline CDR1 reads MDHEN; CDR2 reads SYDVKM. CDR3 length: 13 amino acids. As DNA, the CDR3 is TGTGCCAGCAGGGGACAGCCCGGCTTTGGCTACACCTTC. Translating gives CASRGQPGFGYTF.

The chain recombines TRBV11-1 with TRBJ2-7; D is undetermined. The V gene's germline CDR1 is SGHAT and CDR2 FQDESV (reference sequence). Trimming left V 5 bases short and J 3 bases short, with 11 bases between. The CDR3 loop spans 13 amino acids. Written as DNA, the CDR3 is TGTGCCAGCAGCAGCGTCTCCGGCTACGAGCAGTACTTC. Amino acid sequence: CASSSVSGYEQYF.

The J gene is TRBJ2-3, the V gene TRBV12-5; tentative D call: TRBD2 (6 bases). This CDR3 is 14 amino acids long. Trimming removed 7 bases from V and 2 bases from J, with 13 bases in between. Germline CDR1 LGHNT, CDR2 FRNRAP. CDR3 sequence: CASARDSTTDTQYF. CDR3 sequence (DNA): TGTGCTAGTGCTCGGGACTCGACCACAGATACGCAGTATTTT.

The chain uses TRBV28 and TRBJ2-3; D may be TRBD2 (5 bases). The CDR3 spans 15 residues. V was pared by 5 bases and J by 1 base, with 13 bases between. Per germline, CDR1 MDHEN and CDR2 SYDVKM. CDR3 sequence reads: CASSPPGTRTDTQYF. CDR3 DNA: TGTGCCAGCAGTCCACCGGGAACACGCACAGATACGCAGTATTTT.

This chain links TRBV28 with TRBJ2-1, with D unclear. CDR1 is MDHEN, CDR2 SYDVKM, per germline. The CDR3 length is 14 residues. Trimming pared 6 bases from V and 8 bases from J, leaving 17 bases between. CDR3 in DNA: TGTGCCAGCAGCTCTCCCCCCATGCGCGATGAGCAGTTCTTC. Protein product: CASSSPPMRDEQFF. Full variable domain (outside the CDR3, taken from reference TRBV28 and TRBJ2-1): DVKVTQSSRYLVKRTGEKVFLECVQDMDHENMFWYRQDPGLGLRLIYFSYDVKMKEKGDIPEGYSVSREKKERFSLILESASTNQTSMYLCASSSPPMRDEQFFGPGTRLTVL.